This is a list of T cell receptor beta chains from one sample in a study of early T cells in non-severe SARS-CoV-2 infection. TCRdb reanalysed the 5' RACE reads using MiXCR and keeps one entry per CDR3 protein. The sample shows tens of thousands of distinct CDR3 sequences, roughly 9.9% of them seen only once. The sample was whole blood. The receptors here all came from an adult who was a healthcare worker with PCR-confirmed SARS-CoV-2 infection or an uninfected control (not recorded which). Each CDR3 is given with its conserved first and last residue. D genes are given only for firm matches. Clone sizes are given selectively: once, few, many, or a class where the clone is expanded.

cdr3_aa: CASSLEVQAGGHTIYF
cdr3_nt: TGTGCCAGCAGTCTAGAGGTTCAGGCCGGCGGACACACCATATATTTT
v_call: TRBV11-2
clone_size: many
j_call: TRBJ1-3
d_call: -

cdr3_aa: CASSLTGLDQETQYF
cdr3_nt: TGTGCCAGCAGCTTAACGGGGCTAGACCAAGAGACCCAGTACTTC
v_call: TRBV7-3
clone_size: few
j_call: TRBJ2-5
d_call: -

cdr3_aa: CASSEVRAPRNTEAFF
cdr3_nt: TGTGCCAGCAGTGAAGTAAGGGCCCCGCGGAACACTGAAGCTTTCTTT
v_call: TRBV2
clone_size: many
j_call: TRBJ1-1
d_call: -

cdr3_aa: CSVIQGPLRAGELFF
cdr3_nt: TGCAGCGTAATCCAGGGGCCCCTCCGGGCCGGGGAGCTGTTTTTT
v_call: TRBV29-1
clone_size: few
j_call: TRBJ2-2
d_call: -

cdr3_aa: CASNGGTGGQPQHF
cdr3_nt: TGTGCCAGCAATGGCGGGACAGGGGGACAGCCCCAGCATTTT
v_call: TRBV2
clone_size: medium-sized
j_call: TRBJ1-5
d_call: TRBD1

cdr3_aa: CASNPLQETTEAFF
cdr3_nt: TGTGCCAGCAACCCACTCCAGGAAACCACTGAAGCTTTCTTT
v_call: TRBV5-5
clone_size: few
j_call: TRBJ1-1
d_call: -

cdr3_aa: CASSRDGNYGYTF
cdr3_nt: TGCGCCAGCAGCCGGGACGGGAACTATGGCTACACCTTC
v_call: TRBV4-3
clone_size: many
j_call: TRBJ1-2
d_call: -

cdr3_aa: CASSQVNQPQHF
cdr3_nt: TGTGCCAGCAGCCAAGTAAATCAGCCCCAGCATTTT
v_call: TRBV3-1
clone_size: many
j_call: TRBJ1-5
d_call: -

cdr3_aa: CASSLARGSGDSPLHF
cdr3_nt: TGTGCCAGCAGCTTAGCGCGGGGGAGTGGTGATTCACCCCTCCACTTT
v_call: TRBV7-6
clone_size: -
j_call: TRBJ1-6
d_call: -

cdr3_aa: CASSLTSGLAGDNEQFF
cdr3_nt: TGTGCCAGCAGCTTAACAAGCGGACTAGCGGGGGACAATGAGCAGTTCTTC
v_call: TRBV7-3
clone_size: many
j_call: TRBJ2-1
d_call: TRBD2

cdr3_aa: CASRGPTPYEQYF
cdr3_nt: TGTGCCAGCAGGGGACCGACCCCCTACGAGCAGTACTTC
v_call: TRBV27
clone_size: many
j_call: TRBJ2-7
d_call: -

cdr3_aa: CASSLWTSGGQYNEQFF
cdr3_nt: TGCGCCAGCAGCCTTTGGACTAGCGGGGGGCAATACAATGAGCAGTTCTTC
v_call: TRBV4-1
clone_size: many
j_call: TRBJ2-1
d_call: TRBD2

cdr3_aa: CASRTGRGSPLHF
cdr3_nt: TGTGCCAGCAGGACGGGAAGAGGGTCACCCCTCCACTTT
v_call: TRBV6-6
clone_size: many
j_call: TRBJ1-6
d_call: -

cdr3_aa: CSVVQGAREQYF
cdr3_nt: TGCAGCGTCGTACAGGGGGCGCGGGAGCAGTACTTC
v_call: TRBV29-1
clone_size: -
j_call: TRBJ2-7
d_call: TRBD1

cdr3_aa: CASSQELGQYEQYF
cdr3_nt: TGTGCCAGCAGCCAAGAACTAGGGCAATACGAGCAGTACTTC
v_call: TRBV14
clone_size: -
j_call: TRBJ2-7
d_call: -

cdr3_aa: CSVGTQEAFF
cdr3_nt: TGCAGCGTTGGAACACAGGAAGCTTTCTTT
v_call: TRBV29-1
clone_size: few
j_call: TRBJ1-1
d_call: -

cdr3_aa: CASSEDRHNEQFF
cdr3_nt: TGTGCCAGCAGTGAGGACCGCCACAATGAGCAGTTCTTC
v_call: TRBV2
clone_size: -
j_call: TRBJ2-1
d_call: -

cdr3_aa: CASSFDGGGGYTF
cdr3_nt: TGCGCCAGCAGCTTTGACGGAGGGGGTGGCTACACCTTC
v_call: TRBV5-1
clone_size: few
j_call: TRBJ1-2
d_call: -

cdr3_aa: CSVERQGDAFF
cdr3_nt: TGCAGCGTTGAAAGACAGGGCGACGCTTTCTTT
v_call: TRBV29-1
clone_size: many
j_call: TRBJ1-1
d_call: TRBD1

cdr3_aa: CASSLMGGNSYNEQFF
cdr3_nt: TGTGCCAGCAGTTTAATGGGGGGCAACTCCTACAATGAGCAGTTCTTC
v_call: TRBV28
clone_size: -
j_call: TRBJ2-1
d_call: -

cdr3_aa: CASSRQGSNQPQHF
cdr3_nt: TGTGCCAGCAGCAGACAGGGGAGCAATCAGCCCCAGCATTTT
v_call: TRBV12-3/TRBV12-4
clone_size: many
j_call: TRBJ1-5
d_call: TRBD1

cdr3_aa: CASRQSGGGGTQYF
cdr3_nt: TGTGCCAGCAGGCAGTCTGGAGGGGGAGGGACCCAGTACTTC
v_call: TRBV28
clone_size: many
j_call: TRBJ2-5
d_call: -

cdr3_aa: CSGTSAGELFF
cdr3_nt: TGCAGCGGGACTAGCGCCGGGGAGCTGTTTTTT
v_call: TRBV29-1
clone_size: -
j_call: TRBJ2-2
d_call: TRBD2

cdr3_aa: CASRSGVEQYF
cdr3_nt: TGTGCCAGCAGAAGCGGGGTCGAGCAGTACTTC
v_call: TRBV11-2
clone_size: few
j_call: TRBJ2-7
d_call: TRBD2

cdr3_aa: CASPPPHPPLGPTYEQYF
cdr3_nt: TGTGCCAGCCCTCCTCCCCACCCCCCCTTGGGACCGACCTACGAGCAGTACTTC
v_call: TRBV28
clone_size: few
j_call: TRBJ2-7
d_call: -

cdr3_aa: CASSSLLAGGLNEQFF
cdr3_nt: TGTGCCAGCAGCTCCCTACTAGCGGGGGGGCTGAATGAGCAGTTCTTC
v_call: TRBV7-2
clone_size: many
j_call: TRBJ2-1
d_call: TRBD2

cdr3_aa: CAIHAGFGNTEAFF
cdr3_nt: TGTGCCATCCACGCGGGGTTTGGGAACACTGAAGCTTTCTTT
v_call: TRBV10-3
clone_size: many
j_call: TRBJ1-1
d_call: -

cdr3_aa: CASSLSSTQGGLGTEAFF
cdr3_nt: TGTGCCAGCAGTTTATCGTCTACCCAGGGCGGCCTGGGCACTGAAGCTTTCTTT
v_call: TRBV27
clone_size: many
j_call: TRBJ1-1
d_call: -

cdr3_aa: CASNRGLNTGELFF
cdr3_nt: TGCGCCAGCAACAGGGGGCTGAACACCGGGGAGCTGTTTTTT
v_call: TRBV5-1
clone_size: -
j_call: TRBJ2-2
d_call: TRBD1

cdr3_aa: CASSSLGRTNTGELFF
cdr3_nt: TGTGCCAGTAGTTCCCTGGGGCGGACGAACACCGGGGAGCTGTTTTTT
v_call: TRBV19
clone_size: many
j_call: TRBJ2-2
d_call: -

cdr3_aa: CASSLGTGNTGELFF
cdr3_nt: TGTGCCAGCAGCCTCGGGACAGGAAACACCGGGGAGCTGTTTTTT
v_call: TRBV6-6
clone_size: many
j_call: TRBJ2-2
d_call: TRBD1

cdr3_aa: CASHFGTDNMNTEAFF
cdr3_nt: TGCGCCAGCCACTTTGGGACAGACAACATGAACACTGAAGCTTTCTTT
v_call: TRBV10-1
clone_size: few
j_call: TRBJ1-1
d_call: TRBD1

cdr3_aa: CSVLGGAVRFPLNEKLFF
cdr3_nt: TGCAGCGTACTTGGAGGGGCTGTCCGATTTCCACTTAATGAAAAACTGTTTTTT
v_call: TRBV29-1
clone_size: many
j_call: TRBJ1-4
d_call: -

cdr3_aa: CASSYSRQDSYNSPLHF
cdr3_nt: TGTGCCAGCAGTTACTCTAGGCAGGACTCCTATAATTCACCCCTCCACTTT
v_call: TRBV6-5
clone_size: many
j_call: TRBJ1-6
d_call: -

cdr3_aa: CASRSVGGNQPQHF
cdr3_nt: TGTGCCAGCCGGTCCGTCGGGGGCAATCAGCCCCAGCATTTT
v_call: TRBV6-2/TRBV6-3
clone_size: -
j_call: TRBJ1-5
d_call: -

cdr3_aa: CASSLGQGDYGYTF
cdr3_nt: TGCGCCAGCAGCCTGGGACAGGGGGATTATGGCTACACCTTC
v_call: TRBV5-1
clone_size: many
j_call: TRBJ1-2
d_call: TRBD1

cdr3_aa: CASSSPGQGYNEQFF
cdr3_nt: TGTGCCAGCAGCTCGCCCGGCCAGGGCTACAATGAGCAGTTCTTC
v_call: TRBV11-2
clone_size: many
j_call: TRBJ2-1
d_call: -

cdr3_aa: CASSFTGGAPSGEQFF
cdr3_nt: TGTGCCAGCAGTTTCACCGGGGGGGCCCCCTCCGGTGAGCAGTTCTTC
v_call: TRBV28
clone_size: -
j_call: TRBJ2-1
d_call: TRBD2

cdr3_aa: CASSLPQTGTSSPQETQYF
cdr3_nt: TGTGCCAGCAGCTTACCGCAAACCGGGACAAGTTCCCCGCAAGAGACCCAGTACTTC
v_call: TRBV7-6
clone_size: many
j_call: TRBJ2-5
d_call: -

cdr3_aa: CASSPSGTGASPLHF
cdr3_nt: TGTGCCAGCAGCCCTAGTGGGACAGGGGCTTCACCCCTCCACTTT
v_call: TRBV9
clone_size: many
j_call: TRBJ1-6
d_call: TRBD1

cdr3_aa: CASKASLLGYTGELFF
cdr3_nt: TGTGCCAGTAAGGCTTCGTTGCTGGGGTACACCGGGGAGCTGTTTTTT
v_call: TRBV19
clone_size: -
j_call: TRBJ2-2
d_call: -

cdr3_aa: CASSHSGWNTEAFF
cdr3_nt: TGTGCCAGCAGTCACAGCGGTTGGAACACTGAAGCTTTCTTT
v_call: TRBV14
clone_size: many
j_call: TRBJ1-1
d_call: -

cdr3_aa: CASSFRDRGPSTGELFF
cdr3_nt: TGTGCCAGCAGTTTCCGGGACAGGGGGCCGAGCACCGGGGAGCTGTTTTTT
v_call: TRBV27
clone_size: few
j_call: TRBJ2-2
d_call: TRBD1